This T cell receptor (beta chain) comes out of a study of glioma-infiltrating T cells. Study-wide results and caveats: Above-expected tissue-blood divergence occurred in all gliomas, most in low-grade ones. Tissue and blood shared very few CDR3 sequences.

Comments on this clonotype: Its antigen is still unknown.

This CDR3 is built from 15 residues. V lost 2 bases to trimming and J lost 1 base; unmatched junction nucleotides: 5. Germline CDR1 and CDR2: MNHEY and SVGAGI. TCR alpha and beta CDR3 regions were amplified from RNA using iRepertoire nested multiplex PCR. Tissue mRNA or PBMC total RNA, 100-400 ng, went into one-step reverse transcription and amplification. Via MiXCR, TCRdb re-called the multiplex PCR reads, giving one row per CDR3 protein. The sample has some 18,000 distinct CDR3 sequences, nearly 60% seen once. The gene calls are TRBV6-5 and TRBJ2-7, with TRBD1 identical over 7 bases. Specimen: glioma tissue, nonneoplastic brain tissue, or PBMCs (not recorded which). This clonotype was sampled from a human donor with low-grade glioma or glioblastoma, undergoing nonglioma brain surgery, or in good health (not recorded which). Here the CDR3 DNA reads TGTGCCAGCAGTTACGGTGCAGGGGGTTCCTACGAGCAGTACTTC. Protein: CASSYGAGGSYEQYF.